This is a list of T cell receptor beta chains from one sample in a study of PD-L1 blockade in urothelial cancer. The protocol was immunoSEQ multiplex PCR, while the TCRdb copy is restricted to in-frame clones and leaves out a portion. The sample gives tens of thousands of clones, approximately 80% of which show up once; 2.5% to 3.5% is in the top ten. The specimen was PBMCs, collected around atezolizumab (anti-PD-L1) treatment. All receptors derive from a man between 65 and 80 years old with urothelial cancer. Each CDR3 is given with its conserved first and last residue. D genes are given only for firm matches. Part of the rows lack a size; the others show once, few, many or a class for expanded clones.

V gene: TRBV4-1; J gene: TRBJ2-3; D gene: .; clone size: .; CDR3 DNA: TGCGCCAGCAGCCCGTGGGGCCGCACAGATACGCAGTATTTT; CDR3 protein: CASSPWGRTDTQYF
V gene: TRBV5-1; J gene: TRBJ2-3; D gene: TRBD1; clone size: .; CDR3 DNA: TGCGCCAGCAGCTTATACAGGGGGTCTAGCACAGATACGCAGTATTTT; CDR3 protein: CASSLYRGSSTDTQYF
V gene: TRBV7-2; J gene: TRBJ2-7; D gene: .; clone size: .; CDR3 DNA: TGTGCCAGCAGCTTAGTTGGGGGCGGGCATGCCTACGAGCAGTACTTC; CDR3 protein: CASSLVGGGHAYEQYF
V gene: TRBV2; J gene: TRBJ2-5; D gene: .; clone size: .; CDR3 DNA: TGTGCCAGCAGTAAAGGGACTCCCGTTGAGACCCAGTACTTC; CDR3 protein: CASSKGTPVETQYF
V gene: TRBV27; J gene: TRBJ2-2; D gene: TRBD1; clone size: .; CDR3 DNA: TGTGCCAGCAGTTCTTACAGGGGGGACACCGGGGAGCTGTTTTTT; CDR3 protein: CASSSYRGDTGELFF
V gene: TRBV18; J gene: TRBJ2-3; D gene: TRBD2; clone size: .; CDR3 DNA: TGTGCCAGCTCACCACTAAAAGCGGGAGGGCCGACAGATACGCAGTATTTT; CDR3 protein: CASSPLKAGGPTDTQYF
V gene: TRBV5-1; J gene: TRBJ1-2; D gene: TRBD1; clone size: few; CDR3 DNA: TGCGCCAGCAGCTTGGGGCAGGGGGCAGGTGGCTACACCTTC; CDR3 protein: CASSLGQGAGGYTF
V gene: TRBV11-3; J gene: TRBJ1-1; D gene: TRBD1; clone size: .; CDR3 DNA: TGTGCCAGCAGCTTAGACGGGACAGGGGCGGCTTTCTTT; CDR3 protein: CASSLDGTGAAFF
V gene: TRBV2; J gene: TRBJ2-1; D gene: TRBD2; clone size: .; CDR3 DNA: TGTGCCAGCAGTGAGGAAGCGGGAGGGCCGGATGAGCAGTTCTTC; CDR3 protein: CASSEEAGGPDEQFF
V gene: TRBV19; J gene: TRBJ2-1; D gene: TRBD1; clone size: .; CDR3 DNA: TGTGCCAGTATTCGGACAGGGGATCGCAATGAGCAGTTCTTC; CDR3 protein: CASIRTGDRNEQFF
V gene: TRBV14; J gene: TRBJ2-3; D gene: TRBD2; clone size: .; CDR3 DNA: TGTGCCAGCAGCCAAGCCCCTAGCGGTCGATACACAGATACGCAGTATTTT; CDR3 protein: CASSQAPSGRYTDTQYF
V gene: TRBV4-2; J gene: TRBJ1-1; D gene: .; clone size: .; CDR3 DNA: TGTGCCAGCAGCCAAGTTACACCGAACACTGAAGCTTTCTTT; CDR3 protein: CASSQVTPNTEAFF
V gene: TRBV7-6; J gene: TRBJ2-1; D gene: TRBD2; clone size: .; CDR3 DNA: TGTGCCAGCAGTTACGCTAGCGGGAGTCAGTATGAGCAGTTCTTC; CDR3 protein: CASSYASGSQYEQFF
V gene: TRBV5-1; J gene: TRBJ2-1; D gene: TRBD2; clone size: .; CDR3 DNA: TGCGCCAGCAGCTTGAGGGCAACTAGCGGGAGCTCCTACAATGAGCAGTTCTTC; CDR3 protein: CASSLRATSGSSYNEQFF
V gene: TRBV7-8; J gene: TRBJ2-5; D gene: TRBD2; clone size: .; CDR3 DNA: TGTGCCAGCAGCCCTCGTGGGGGGGGAGGGGAGACCCAGTACTTC; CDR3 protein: CASSPRGGGGETQYF
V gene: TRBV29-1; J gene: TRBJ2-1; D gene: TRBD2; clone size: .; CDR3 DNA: TGCAGCGTAGAAGGGACTAGCGGTTCCTACAATGAGCAGTTCTTC; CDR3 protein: CSVEGTSGSYNEQFF
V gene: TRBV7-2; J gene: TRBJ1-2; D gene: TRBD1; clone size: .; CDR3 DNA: TGTGCCAGCAGCTTAAAATCAGGGGGCTCGGATGGCTACACCTTC; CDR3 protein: CASSLKSGGSDGYTF
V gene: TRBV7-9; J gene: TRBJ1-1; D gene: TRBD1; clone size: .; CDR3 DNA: TGTGCCAGCAGCCTCCAGGGGGCCTACACTGAAGCTTTCTTT; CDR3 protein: CASSLQGAYTEAFF
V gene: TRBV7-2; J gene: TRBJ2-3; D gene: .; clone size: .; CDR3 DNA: TGTGCCAGCAGCACGGACTGGAGCACAGATACGCAGTATTTT; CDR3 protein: CASSTDWSTDTQYF
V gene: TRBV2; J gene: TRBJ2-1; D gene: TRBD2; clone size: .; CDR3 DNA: TGTGCCAGCAGGGTGGGAGGGATGGCCTACAATGAGCAGTTCTTC; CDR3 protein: CASRVGGMAYNEQFF
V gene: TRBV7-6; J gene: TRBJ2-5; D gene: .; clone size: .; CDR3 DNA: TGTGCCAGCAGCTTAAGGGGCCAGGGTGGGGAGACCCAGTACTTC; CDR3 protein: CASSLRGQGGETQYF
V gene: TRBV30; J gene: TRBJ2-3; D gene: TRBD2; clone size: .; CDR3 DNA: TGTGCCTGGAGGAGCGGGAGGGCAGATACGCAGTATTTT; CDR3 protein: CAWRSGRADTQYF
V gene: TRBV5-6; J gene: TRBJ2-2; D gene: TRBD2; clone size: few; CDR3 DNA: TGTGCCAGCAGCTGGGGGACTAGGAACACCGGGGAGCTGTTTTTT; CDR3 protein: CASSWGTRNTGELFF
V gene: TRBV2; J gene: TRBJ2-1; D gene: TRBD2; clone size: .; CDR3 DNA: TGTGCCAGCACCCGAAGAGGGAATCTAGCGGAGGGGAATGAGCAGTTCTTC; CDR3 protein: CASTRRGNLAEGNEQFF
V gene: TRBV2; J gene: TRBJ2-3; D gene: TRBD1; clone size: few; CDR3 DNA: TGTGCCAGCAGAGACAGGGCAAGCACAGATACGCAGTATTTT; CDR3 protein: CASRDRASTDTQYF
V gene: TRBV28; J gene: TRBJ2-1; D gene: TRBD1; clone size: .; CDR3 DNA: TGTGCCAGCAGAAAGGGGGCGCCGTCCTACAATGAGCAGTTCTTC; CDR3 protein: CASRKGAPSYNEQFF
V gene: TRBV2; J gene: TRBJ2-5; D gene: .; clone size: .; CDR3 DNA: TGTGCCAGCAGTTATAGTATCCAAGAGACCCAGTACTTC; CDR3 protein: CASSYSIQETQYF
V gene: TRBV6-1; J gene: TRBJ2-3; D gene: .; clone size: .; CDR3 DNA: TGTGCCAGCAGTGTAGTTAACCGGGGTTTTGCAGATACGCAGTATTTT; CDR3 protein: CASSVVNRGFADTQYF
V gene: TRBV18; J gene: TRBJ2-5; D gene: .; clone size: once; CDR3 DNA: TGTGCCAGCTCACCCCGGGAGACCCAGTACTTC; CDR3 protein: CASSPRETQYF
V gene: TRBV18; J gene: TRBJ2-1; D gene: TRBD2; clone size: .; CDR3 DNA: TGTGCCAGCTCACCGGGACTAGCGGGTACAAGCTCCTACAATGAGCAGTTCTTC; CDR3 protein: CASSPGLAGTSSYNEQFF
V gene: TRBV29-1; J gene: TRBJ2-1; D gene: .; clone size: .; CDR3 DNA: TGCAGCGCCCAAGGGGTCCCCCGTAAGCAGTTCTTC; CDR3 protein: CSAQGVPRKQFF
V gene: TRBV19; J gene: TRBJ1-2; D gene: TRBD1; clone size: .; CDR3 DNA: TGTGCCAGTAGTTCCCCCGGGACAGGGGGCAACTATGGCTACACCTTC; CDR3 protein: CASSSPGTGGNYGYTF
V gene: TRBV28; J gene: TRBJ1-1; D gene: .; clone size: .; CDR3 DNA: TGTGCCAGCAGCCCCGTGCGTGGGAACACTGAAGCTTTCTTT; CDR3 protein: CASSPVRGNTEAFF
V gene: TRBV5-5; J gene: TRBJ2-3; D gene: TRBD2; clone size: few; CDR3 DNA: TGTGCCAGTACCCGAGATGGACTAGCGGGGCCTAGGGGGACGCAGTATTTT; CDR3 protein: CASTRDGLAGPRGTQYF
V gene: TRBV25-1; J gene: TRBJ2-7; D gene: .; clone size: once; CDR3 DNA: TGTGCCAGCAGACAAACAGGGAGCGAGCAGTACTTC; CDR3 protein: CASRQTGSEQYF
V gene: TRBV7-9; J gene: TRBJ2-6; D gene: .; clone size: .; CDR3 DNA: TGTGCCAGCGCTGGAGGGCCCGGGGCCAACGTCCTGACTTTC; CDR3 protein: CASAGGPGANVLTF
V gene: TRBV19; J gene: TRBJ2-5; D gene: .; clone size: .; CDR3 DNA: TGTGCCAGTAGTATAGGGGGGAGGGAGACCCAGTACTTC; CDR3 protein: CASSIGGRETQYF
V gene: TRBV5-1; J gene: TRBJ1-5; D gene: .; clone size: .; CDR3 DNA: TGCGCCAGCAGCTCGTCCGGGGGTCAGCCCCAGCATTTT; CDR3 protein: CASSSSGGQPQHF
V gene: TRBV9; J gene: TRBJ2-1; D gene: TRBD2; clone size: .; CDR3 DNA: TGTGCCAGCAGCGAGACTAGCGGGGCGTACAATGAGCAGTTCTTC; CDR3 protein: CASSETSGAYNEQFF
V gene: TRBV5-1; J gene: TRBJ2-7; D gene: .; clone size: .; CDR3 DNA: TGCGCCAGCAGCTCTAACACGGGAGCCAGCTACGAGCAGTACTTC; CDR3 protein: CASSSNTGASYEQYF
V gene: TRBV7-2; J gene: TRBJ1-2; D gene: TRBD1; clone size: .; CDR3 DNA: TGTGCCAGCGGTTTGGGCAGGGGGCCTGGTGGCTACACCTTC; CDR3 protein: CASGLGRGPGGYTF
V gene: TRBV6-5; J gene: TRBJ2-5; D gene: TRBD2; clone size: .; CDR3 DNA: TGTGCCAGCGCTAGCGGGAGGGCTTCAGAGACCCAGTACTTC; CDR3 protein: CASASGRASETQYF
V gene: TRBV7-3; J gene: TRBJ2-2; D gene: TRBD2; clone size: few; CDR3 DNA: TGTGCCAGCAGCCCTCTAGCGGGAGTTATCGGGTCCGGGGAGCTGTTTTTT; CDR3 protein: CASSPLAGVIGSGELFF
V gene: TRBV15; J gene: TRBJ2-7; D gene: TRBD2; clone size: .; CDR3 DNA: TGTGCCACCAGCAGCGGGACTAGCGGGAGTCTTAACTTCTACGAGCAGTACTTC; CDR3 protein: CATSSGTSGSLNFYEQYF
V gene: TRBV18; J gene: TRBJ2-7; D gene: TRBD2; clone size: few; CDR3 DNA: TGTGCCAGCTCACCATGGCGGGAGGAACGAACCTACGAGCAGTACTTC; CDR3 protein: CASSPWREERTYEQYF
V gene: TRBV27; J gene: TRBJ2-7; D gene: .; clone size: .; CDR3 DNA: TGTGCCAGCAGTGCCCGCCCGGGGTGGGACGAGCAGTACTTC; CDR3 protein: CASSARPGWDEQYF
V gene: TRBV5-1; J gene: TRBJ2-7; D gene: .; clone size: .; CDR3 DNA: TGCGCCAGCATTATATGGCAGGACTACGAGCAGTACTTC; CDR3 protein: CASIIWQDYEQYF
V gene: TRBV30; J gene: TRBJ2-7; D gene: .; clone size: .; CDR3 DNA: TGTGCCTGGAGTGTACAGGGCCCTCAAGAGCAGTACTTC; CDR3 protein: CAWSVQGPQEQYF
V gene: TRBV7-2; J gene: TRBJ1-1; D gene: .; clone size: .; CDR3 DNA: TGTGCCAGCAGCTTAAGTGGGGGCGCTTTTAGAGCTTTCTTT; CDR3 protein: CASSLSGGAFRAFF
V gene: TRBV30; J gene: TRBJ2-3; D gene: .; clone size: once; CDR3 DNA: TGTGCCTGGAGTTATGGGCTGAGGGCAGATACGCAGTATTTT; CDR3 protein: CAWSYGLRADTQYF
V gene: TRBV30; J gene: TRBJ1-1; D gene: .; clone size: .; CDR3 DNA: TGTGCCTGGACCAAGGGGGGGTACACTGAAGCTTTCTTT; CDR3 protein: CAWTKGGYTEAFF
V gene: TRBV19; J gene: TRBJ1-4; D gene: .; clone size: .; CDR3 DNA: TGTGCCAGTAGTATCTGGGAGACTAATGAAAAACTGTTTTTT; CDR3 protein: CASSIWETNEKLFF
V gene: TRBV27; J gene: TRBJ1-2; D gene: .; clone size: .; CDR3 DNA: TGTGCCAGCAGTCCCCGTGCGGGGGGCTATGGCTACACCTTC; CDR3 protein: CASSPRAGGYGYTF
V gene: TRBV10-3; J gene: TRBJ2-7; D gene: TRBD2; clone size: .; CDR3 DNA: TGTGCCATCAGTGAGGGGGCTAGCGGCAACGAGCAGTACTTC; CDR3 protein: CAISEGASGNEQYF
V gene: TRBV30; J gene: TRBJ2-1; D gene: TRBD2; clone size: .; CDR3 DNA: TGTGCCTGGAGTGTACCTAGGGCTAGCGGGAAGGTTCCCAATGAGCAGTTCTTC; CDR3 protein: CAWSVPRASGKVPNEQFF
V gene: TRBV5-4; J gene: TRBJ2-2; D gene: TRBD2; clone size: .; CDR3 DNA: TGTGCCAGCAGCTCGCCCTCCGGGACTACGCTTTCCGGGGAGCTGTTTTTT; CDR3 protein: CASSSPSGTTLSGELFF
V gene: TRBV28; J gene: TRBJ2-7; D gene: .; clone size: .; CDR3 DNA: TGTGCCAGCACCGAAAGGGGTTATCGTTCCTACGAGCAGTACTTC; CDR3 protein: CASTERGYRSYEQYF
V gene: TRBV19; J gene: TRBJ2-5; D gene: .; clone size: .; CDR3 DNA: TGTGCCAGTAGTATCTCGGCAGGACAAGAGACCCAGTACTTC; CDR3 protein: CASSISAGQETQYF
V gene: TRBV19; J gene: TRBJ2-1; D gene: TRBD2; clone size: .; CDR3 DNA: TGTGCCAGCTGGCTTGTGCTAGCGGGGGCAGATGAGCAGTTCTTC; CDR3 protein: CASWLVLAGADEQFF
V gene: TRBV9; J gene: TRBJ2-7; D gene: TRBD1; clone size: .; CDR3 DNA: TGTGCCAGCAGCGGGGACAGGGCGCCGCGCGAGCAGTACTTC; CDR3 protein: CASSGDRAPREQYF